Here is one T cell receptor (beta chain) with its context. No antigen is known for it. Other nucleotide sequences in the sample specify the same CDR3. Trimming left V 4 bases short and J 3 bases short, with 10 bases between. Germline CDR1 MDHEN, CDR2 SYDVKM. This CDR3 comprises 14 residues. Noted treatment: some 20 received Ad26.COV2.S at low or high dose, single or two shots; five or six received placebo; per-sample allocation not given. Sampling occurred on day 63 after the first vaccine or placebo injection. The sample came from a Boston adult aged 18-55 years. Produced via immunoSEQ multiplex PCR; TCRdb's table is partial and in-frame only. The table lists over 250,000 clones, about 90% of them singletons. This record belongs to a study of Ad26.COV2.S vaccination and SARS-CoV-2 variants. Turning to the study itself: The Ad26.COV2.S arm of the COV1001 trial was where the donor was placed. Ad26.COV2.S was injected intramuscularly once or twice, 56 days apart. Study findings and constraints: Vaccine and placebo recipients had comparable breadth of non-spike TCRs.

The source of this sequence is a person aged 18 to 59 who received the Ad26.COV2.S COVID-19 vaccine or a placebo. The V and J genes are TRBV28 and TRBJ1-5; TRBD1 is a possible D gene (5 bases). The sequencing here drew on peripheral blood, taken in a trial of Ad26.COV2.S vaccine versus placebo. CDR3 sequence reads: CASSWGGSNQPQHF. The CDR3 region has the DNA TGTGCCAGCAGTTGGGGGGGTTCCAATCAGCCCCAGCATTTT.